This T cell receptor (beta chain) was retrieved from a study of T cell responses to AZD1222 COVID-19 vaccine. Study-wide points: Only a handful of AZD1222 recipients, several in all, had baseline seropositivity.

Generated by immunoSEQ multiplex PCR, the TCRdb table keeps only in-frame clones and is missing some. The sample records 150,000 or so clones, 92% being singletons. After removal of 2 bases from V and 5 bases from J, the junction contained 7 bases not matched to a gene. Per germline, CDR1 KGHSH and CDR2 LQKENI. The CDR3 is 15 residues long. Second-dose recipients at about 4 or about 12 weeks were treated as one pooled group. A remark on this clone: Its antigen is unidentified.

The clonotype originates from an adult who received the AZD1222 COVID-19 vaccine. This sample comprised peripheral blood, obtained 28 days after the second AZD1222 dose. The chain has TRBV18 and TRBJ2-3; 7 bases map to TRBD2. DNA of the CDR3: TGTGCCAGCTCACCAGGGGGACCGGGAGGAGATACGCAGTATTTT. Protein product: CASSPGGPGGDTQYF.